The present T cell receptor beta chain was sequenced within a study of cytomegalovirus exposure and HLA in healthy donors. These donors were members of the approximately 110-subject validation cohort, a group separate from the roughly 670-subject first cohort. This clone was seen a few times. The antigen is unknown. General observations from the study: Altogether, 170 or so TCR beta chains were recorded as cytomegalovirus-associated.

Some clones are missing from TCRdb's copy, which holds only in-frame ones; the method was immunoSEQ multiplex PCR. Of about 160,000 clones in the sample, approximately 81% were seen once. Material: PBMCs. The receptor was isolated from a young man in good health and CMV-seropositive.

The CDR3 sequence: CAARTGLTYEQYF. DNA of the CDR3: TGTGCCGCCAGGACAGGGCTAACCTACGAGCAGTACTTC. This chain uses TRBV27 with TRBJ2-7; 8 nucleotides agree with TRBD1. J was trimmed by 2 bases and V by 11 bases; bases with no gene match: 8. The germline V gene encodes CDR1 MNHEY and CDR2 SMNVEV (reference sequence). This CDR3 spans 13 amino acids.